A single sample is the source of the 18 T cell receptor beta chains below, sequenced in a study of blood T cell repertoires in COVID-19. Data came from immunoSEQ multiplex PCR; TCRdb stores just in-frame clones and leaves some out. The table records 200,000 to 250,000 clones, approximately 79% of them present only once. Sequenced material: peripheral blood. The origin of the receptors is a woman at least 80 years old with active or convalescent COVID-19.

This clone was counted a few times. The chain is built from TRBV18 and TRBJ2-4, with 8 bases lining up with TRBD1. This CDR3 comprises 14 residues. The junction had 4 bases not matched to a gene; V was cut back by 1 base and J by 8 bases. The germline V gene encodes CDR1 KGHSH and CDR2 LQKENI. CDR3 loop: CASSPQDRDDIQYF. The DNA of the CDR3 is TGTGCCAGCTCACCACAGGACAGGGATGACATTCAGTACTTC.

The V and J genes are TRBV9 and TRBJ2-2; 8 bases are a match to TRBD1. Germline lookup yields CDR1 SGDLS and CDR2 YYNGEE. The J segment lost 7 bases and the V segment lost 1 base, leaving 3 bases of the junction unmatched. The CDR3 has 14 residues. The CDR3 bases are TGTGCCAGCAGCGTACAGGGGGCAAACGGGGAGCTGTTTTTT. This encodes CASSVQGANGELFF. Filled out from reference TRBV9 and TRBJ2-2, the complete variable domain reads DSGVTQTPKHLITATGQRVTLRCSPRSGDLSVYWYQQSLDQGLQFLIQYYNGEERAKGNILERFSAQQFPDLHSELNLSSLELGDSALYFCASSVQGANGELFFGEGSRLTVL.

The V gene is TRBV6-5, the J gene TRBJ1-1; TRBD1 aligns across 11 bases. J was trimmed by 2 bases and V by 5 bases; bases with no gene match: 4. Germline assignment: CDR1 MNHEY and CDR2 SVGAGI. The CDR3 covers 15 residues. The CDR3 bases are TGTGCCAGCAGTCGGACAGGGGGCGGCAACACTGAAGCTTTCTTT. Its translation is CASSRTGGGNTEAFF.

V and J are TRBV5-1 and TRBJ2-7, with 7 bases fitting TRBD1. The V segment lost 2 bases and the J segment 5 bases; nucleotides outside the gene matches: 4. Per the germline V gene, CDR1 is SGHRS and CDR2 is YFSETQ. This CDR3 has 13 amino acids. The CDR3 spells CASSLQGTDEQYF. CDR3 bases: TGCGCCAGCAGCTTACAGGGGACCGACGAGCAGTACTTC.

This rearrangement joins TRBV10-3 to TRBJ1-2; D might be TRBD1 (6 bases). This CDR3 is built from 14 residues. Germline V gene data show CDR1 as ENHRY and CDR2 as SYGVKD. Trimming left V 3 bases short and J 5 bases short, with 13 bases between. The CDR3 DNA reads as TGTGCCATCAGTGACCAGGGGACGAATTATGGCTACACCTTC. Translation gives CAISDQGTNYGYTF.

The gene calls are TRBV9 and TRBJ1-4; 7 bases agree with TRBD1. V dropped 4 bases and J dropped 5; count of bases not matched to a gene: 8. The CDR3 runs 15 residues. Germline CDR1 SGDLS, CDR2 YYNGEE. The CDR3 coding sequence is TGTGCCAGCAGCCCAGGGGGGCAGCCAAATGAAAAACTGTTTTTT. It yields the protein CASSPGGQPNEKLFF.

The rearrangement links TRBV18 to TRBJ1-5, with 9 bases that match TRBD1. With 2 bases clipped from V and 3 bases from J, the junction kept 2 bases outside the gene matches. The germline gives CDR1 KGHSH, CDR2 LQKENI. This CDR3 contains 15 residues. CDR3 region: CASSPGTGSNQPQHF. In DNA form, the CDR3 reads TGTGCCAGCTCACCAGGGACAGGGTCCAATCAGCCCCAGCATTTT.

This clone was observed once. This specimen includes other DNA sequences encoding the same CDR3. This chain uses TRBV28 with TRBJ2-3; TRBD2 matches at 7 bases. The V segment lost 2 bases and the J segment 0 bases; nucleotides outside the gene matches: 5. The CDR3 spans 16 residues. Looked up from germline, CDR1 is MDHEN and CDR2 is SYDVKM. The CDR3 nucleotides read TGTGCCAGCAGTTTAGGGCTAGCGGCTAGCACAGATACGCAGTATTTT. This translates into CASSLGLAASTDTQYF.

The chain joins TRBV18 to TRBJ1-5, with D hard to call. Trimming took off 3 bases at V and 6 bases at J, with 6 bases between the two ends. Per the germline V gene, CDR1 is KGHSH and CDR2 is LQKENI. The CDR3 consists of 12 residues. CDR3 coding DNA: TGTGCCAGCTCACCTGTCAGTCAGCCCCAGCATTTT. Amino acid sequence: CASSPVSQPQHF.

This clone was counted once. This rearrangement joins TRBV10-2 to TRBJ2-3, with TRBD1 as a possible D gene (6 bases). CDR3 length: 14 amino acids. V lost 7 bases and J 3 bases, leaving 14 bases between the germline ends. Germline V gives CDR1 WSHSY, CDR2 SAAADI. CDR3 sequence reads: CASTIRGMTDTQYF. The CDR3 bases are TGCGCCAGCACTATTAGGGGGATGACAGATACGCAGTATTTT.

The chain uses TRBV30 and TRBJ1-1; no clear D gene. This CDR3 is 15 amino acids long. Trimming took 3 bases from V and 2 from J, leaving 16 bases between them. Germline V CDR1 and CDR2: GTSNPN, SVGIG (reference sequence). DNA for the CDR3: TGTGCCTGGAGCCGAAACTTTCGGGGAAACACTGAAGCTTTCTTT. It translates to CAWSRNFRGNTEAFF.

V usage is TRBV7-2 and J usage is TRBJ1-6; D is unclear. Germline V gene sequence: CDR1 SGHTA, CDR2 FQGNSA. V dropped 1 base and J dropped 6 bases, with 10 bases sitting between them. The CDR3 has 15 residues. The CDR3 sequence: CASSLGVRINSPLHF. The CDR3 nucleotides are TGTGCCAGCAGCTTAGGTGTCAGAATTAATTCACCCCTCCACTTT.

The rearrangement joins TRBV6-1 to TRBJ2-7; 7 positions match TRBD2. Trimming cost V 0 bases and J 4 bases; bases outside gene matches: 3. CDR1 is MNHNS and CDR2 is SASEGT in the germline V gene. The CDR3 runs to 14 residues. The CDR3 here is CASSEAGGGYEQYF. DNA of the CDR3: TGTGCCAGCAGTGAAGCTGGGGGAGGGTACGAGCAGTACTTC.

The chain recombines TRBV5-1 with TRBJ1-1; tentatively, D is TRBD1 (6 bases). This CDR3 is 13 amino acids long. The V gene lost 5 bases and the J gene lost 1 base, with 9 bases spanning the gap. CDR1 SGHRS and CDR2 YFSETQ come from the germline V gene. This chain's CDR3 is CASRGAENTEAFF. For the CDR3, the DNA is TGCGCCAGCAGGGGGGCAGAGAACACTGAAGCTTTCTTT.

The table lists this clone with a count of one. The rearrangement links TRBV5-1 to TRBJ2-5; TRBD2 might be the D (7 bases). This CDR3 comprises 13 residues. V gave up 7 bases and J gave up 0 bases, with 10 bases separating them. Per the germline V gene, CDR1 is SGHRS and CDR2 is YFSETQ. Written as DNA, the CDR3 is TGCGCCAGCGGGGGGGCAGACCAAGAGACCCAGTACTTC. Translating gives CASGGADQETQYF.

This chain uses TRBV5-1 with TRBJ1-3; 11 bases are a match to TRBD1. CDR1 is SGHRS and CDR2 is YFSETQ in the germline V gene. CDR3 length: 17 residues. The J segment lost 1 base and the V segment lost 7 bases, leaving 10 bases of the junction unmatched. The CDR3 sequence is CASGPGTGGLSGNTIYF. In DNA, the CDR3 is TGCGCCAGCGGTCCCGGGACAGGGGGGCTTTCTGGAAACACCATATATTTT.

The chain employs TRBV5-6 and TRBJ2-2; 7 bases line up with TRBD1. Germline-derived CDR1 and CDR2 are SGHDT and YYEEEE. The trim removed 3 bases at V and 4 bases at J, leaving 9 bases unmatched. There are 16 residues in the CDR3. CDR3 residues: CASSWNRGPTTGELFF. The CDR3 bases are TGTGCCAGCAGCTGGAACAGGGGTCCTACCACCGGGGAGCTGTTTTTT.

The V gene is TRBV18, the J gene TRBJ1-4; D ambiguous. The CDR3 sequence is 13 residues long. The V gene lost 3 bases and the J gene lost 8 bases, with 10 bases spanning the gap. CDR1 is KGHSH, CDR2 LQKENI, per germline. The CDR3 DNA sequence: TGTGCCAGCTCACCCATCATTGGCGAAAAACTGTTTTTT. Translation gives CASSPIIGEKLFF.